A selection of T cell receptor beta chains follows, all from one sample in a study of shared clonotypes between healthy human individuals. Generated by immunoSEQ multiplex PCR, the TCRdb table keeps only in-frame clones and is missing some. The table lists about 2 million clones, roughly 94% of them singletons, with approximately 1% in the top ten. Sequenced sample: naive CD8+ T cells sorted from blood. The source of these receptors is a man younger than 30 in good health. Both conserved end residues are part of each CDR3. The D gene is left open where the match is weak. Only some rows state a clone size, as once, few, many or a class for expanded clones.

D	size	J	V	CDR3	DNA
TRBD2	-	TRBJ2-5	TRBV5-4	CASSLGLEETQYF	TGTGCCAGCAGCTTAGGACTAGAAGAGACCCAGTACTTC
-	-	TRBJ1-5	TRBV4-1	CASSPLEGYSNQPQHF	TGCGCCAGCAGCCCGCTCGAGGGGTATAGCAATCAGCCCCAGCATTTT
TRBD2	-	TRBJ2-2	TRBV4-3	CASSQDSLAGETGELFF	TGCGCCAGCAGCCAAGATTCGCTAGCGGGAGAAACCGGGGAGCTGTTTTTT
-	-	TRBJ1-1	TRBV15	CATSRDSTNTEAFF	TGTGCCACCAGCAGAGATTCCACTAACACTGAAGCTTTCTTT
-	-	TRBJ2-7	TRBV14	CASSQYTSYEQYF	TGTGCCAGCAGCCAATATACCTCCTACGAGCAGTACTTC
-	-	TRBJ1-2	TRBV13	CASSLGGAGNYGYTF	TGTGCCAGCAGCTTAGGCGGTGCAGGGAACTATGGCTACACCTTC
TRBD1	once	TRBJ2-7	TRBV5-1	CASSLSGQGIYEQYF	TGCGCCAGCAGCTTATCTGGACAGGGAATCTACGAGCAGTACTTC
-	-	TRBJ1-1	TRBV5-6	CASSLAETGGYAEAFF	TGTGCCAGCAGCTTGGCGGAGACAGGCGGTTACGCTGAAGCTTTCTTT
-	-	TRBJ2-1	TRBV9	CASKGSHHEQFF	TGTGCCAGCAAGGGGTCCCACCATGAGCAGTTCTTC
-	-	TRBJ2-3	TRBV29-1	CSVHVPHPQGTDTQYF	TGCAGCGTCCATGTACCGCACCCACAAGGTACAGATACGCAGTATTTT
TRBD1	-	TRBJ1-1	TRBV6-6	CASRRQGGYTEAFF	TGTGCCAGCAGAAGACAGGGGGGGTACACTGAAGCTTTCTTT
-	-	TRBJ2-5	TRBV7-9	CASSLVGSQIEQETQYF	TGTGCCAGCAGCTTAGTGGGGTCACAAATCGAGCAAGAGACCCAGTACTTC
-	-	TRBJ1-4	TRBV6-1	CASSAWTEETNEKLFF	TGTGCCAGCAGTGCATGGACGGAGGAAACTAATGAAAAACTGTTTTTT
TRBD2	-	TRBJ2-7	TRBV6-6	CASSYPAGEGYEQYF	TGTGCCAGCAGTTACCCAGCGGGAGAAGGCTACGAGCAGTACTTC
TRBD1	-	TRBJ2-7	TRBV6-1	CASNTLGQGVNEQYF	TGTGCCAGCAACACCCTTGGACAGGGCGTTAACGAGCAGTACTTC
-	-	TRBJ1-4	TRBV6-5	CASTTGGRNEKLFF	TGTGCCAGCACCACGGGAGGGAGAAATGAAAAACTGTTTTTT
-	-	TRBJ2-7	TRBV10-3	CAISENRADEQYF	TGTGCCATCAGTGAGAACCGGGCGGACGAGCAGTACTTC
-	-	TRBJ1-1	TRBV7-9	CASSLGSPMDTEAFF	TGTGCCAGCAGCTTAGGCAGCCCCATGGACACTGAAGCTTTCTTT
-	-	TRBJ2-2	TRBV10-3	CAISGPNTGELFF	TGTGCCATCAGCGGTCCAAACACCGGGGAGCTGTTTTTT
-	-	TRBJ1-5	TRBV27	CASRITWGSQPQHF	TGTGCCAGCAGAATTACCTGGGGCAGTCAGCCCCAGCATTTT
-	once	TRBJ1-5	TRBV27	CASHCYPPKYSNQPQHF	TGTGCCAGCCACTGTTACCCGCCGAAATATAGCAATCAGCCCCAGCATTTT
TRBD1	-	TRBJ1-1	TRBV4-1	CASSQAPGGTEAFF	TGCGCCAGCAGCCAAGCGCCAGGGGGCACTGAAGCTTTCTTT
TRBD2	-	TRBJ2-1	TRBV11-3	CASSFSGGIYNEQFF	TGTGCCAGCAGCTTCTCGGGGGGAATCTACAATGAGCAGTTCTTC
TRBD2	-	TRBJ2-3	TRBV10-1	CASSTGLDSDTQYF	TGCGCCAGCAGTACCGGACTAGATTCAGATACGCAGTATTTT
-	-	TRBJ2-2	TRBV7-3	CASSLTPSSGELFF	TGTGCCAGCAGCTTAACCCCGAGTTCCGGGGAGCTGTTTTTT
TRBD2	-	TRBJ2-2	TRBV7-6	CASSLGTSGIGNTGELFF	TGTGCCAGCAGCTTAGGAACTAGCGGGATAGGGAACACCGGGGAGCTGTTTTTT
-	-	TRBJ1-1	TRBV30	CAWSPLGLGTENTEAFF	TGTGCCTGGAGTCCCCTAGGTCTGGGGACGGAGAACACTGAAGCTTTCTTT